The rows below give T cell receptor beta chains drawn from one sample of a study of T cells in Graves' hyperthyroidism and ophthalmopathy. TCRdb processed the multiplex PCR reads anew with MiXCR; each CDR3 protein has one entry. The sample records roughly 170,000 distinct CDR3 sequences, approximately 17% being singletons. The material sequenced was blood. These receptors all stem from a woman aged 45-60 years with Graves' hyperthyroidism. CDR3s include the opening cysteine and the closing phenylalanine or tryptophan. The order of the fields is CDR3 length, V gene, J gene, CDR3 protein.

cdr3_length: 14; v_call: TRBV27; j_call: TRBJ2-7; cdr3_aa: CASSLSGVHYEQYF
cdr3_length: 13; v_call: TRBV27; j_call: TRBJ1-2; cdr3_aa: CASSLTLNYGYTF
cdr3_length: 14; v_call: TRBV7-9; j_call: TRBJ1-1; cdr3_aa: CASNTGVVNTEAFF
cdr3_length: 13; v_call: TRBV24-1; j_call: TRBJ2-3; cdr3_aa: CATRPQGRDTQYF
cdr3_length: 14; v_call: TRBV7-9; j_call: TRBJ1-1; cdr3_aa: CASSLAGPGTEAFF
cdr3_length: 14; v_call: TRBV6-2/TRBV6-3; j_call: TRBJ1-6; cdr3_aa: CASSRQVNNSPLHF
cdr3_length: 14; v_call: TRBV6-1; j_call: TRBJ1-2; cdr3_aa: CASSGPGRNYGYTF
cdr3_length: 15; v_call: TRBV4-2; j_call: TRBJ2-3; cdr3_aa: CASSQEWTRIDVQYF
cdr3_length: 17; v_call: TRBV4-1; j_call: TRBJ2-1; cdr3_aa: CASSQPFLRGPYNEQFF
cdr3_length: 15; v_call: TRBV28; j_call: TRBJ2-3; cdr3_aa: CASSLGGQGMHTQYF
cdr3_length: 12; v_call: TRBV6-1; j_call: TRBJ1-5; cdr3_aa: CATGHSNQPQHF
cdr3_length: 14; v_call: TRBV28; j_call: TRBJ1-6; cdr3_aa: CASRRGGGHSPLHF
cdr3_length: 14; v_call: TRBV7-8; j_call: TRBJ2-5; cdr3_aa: CASSARQAQGTQYF
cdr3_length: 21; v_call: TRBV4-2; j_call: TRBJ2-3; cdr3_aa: CASSRVRGTSGGGSSTDTQYF
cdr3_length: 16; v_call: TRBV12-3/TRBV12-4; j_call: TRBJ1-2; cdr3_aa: CASSAQRGGGTGGYTF
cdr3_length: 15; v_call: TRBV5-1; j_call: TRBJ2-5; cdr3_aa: CASSLAGQPVETQYF
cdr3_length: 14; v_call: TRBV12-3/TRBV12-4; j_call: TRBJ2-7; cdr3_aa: CASSLIGATYEQYF
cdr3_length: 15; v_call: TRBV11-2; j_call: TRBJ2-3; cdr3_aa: CASSNGAGVADTQYF
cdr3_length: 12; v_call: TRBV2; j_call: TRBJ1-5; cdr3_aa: CASSHTGQPQHF
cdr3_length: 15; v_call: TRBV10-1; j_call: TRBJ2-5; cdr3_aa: CATLGRRPREETQYF
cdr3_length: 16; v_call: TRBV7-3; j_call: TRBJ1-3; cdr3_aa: CASSLTGRVGGNTIYF
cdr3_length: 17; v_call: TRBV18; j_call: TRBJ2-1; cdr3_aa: CASSPPRELSSYNEQFF
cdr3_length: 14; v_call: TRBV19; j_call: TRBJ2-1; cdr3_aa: CASSVDLTYNEQFF
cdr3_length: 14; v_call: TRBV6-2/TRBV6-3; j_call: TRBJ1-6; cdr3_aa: CASSRERRGSPLHF
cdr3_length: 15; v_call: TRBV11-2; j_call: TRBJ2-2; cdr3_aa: CASSLQGSNTGELFF
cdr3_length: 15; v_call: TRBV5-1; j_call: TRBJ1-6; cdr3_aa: CASSSTSGRGSPLHF
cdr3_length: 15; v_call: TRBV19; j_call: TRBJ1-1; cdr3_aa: CASSIDLRTWGEAFF
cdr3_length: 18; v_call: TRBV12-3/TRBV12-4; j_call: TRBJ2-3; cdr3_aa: CASSLPLPGSWVTDTQYF
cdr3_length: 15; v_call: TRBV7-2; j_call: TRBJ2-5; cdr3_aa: CASSFRPSGGQTQYF
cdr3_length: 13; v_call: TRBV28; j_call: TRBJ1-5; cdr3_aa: CASSPPDRGAQHF
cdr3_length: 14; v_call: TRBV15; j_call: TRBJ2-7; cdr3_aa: CATSRVSGPYEQYF
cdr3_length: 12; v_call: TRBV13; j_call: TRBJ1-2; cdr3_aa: CASSSDPRGYTF
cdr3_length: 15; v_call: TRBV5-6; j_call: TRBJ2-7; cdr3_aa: CASSPTAGGPHEQYF
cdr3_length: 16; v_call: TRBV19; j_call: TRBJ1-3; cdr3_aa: CASSRHPRDIGNTIYF
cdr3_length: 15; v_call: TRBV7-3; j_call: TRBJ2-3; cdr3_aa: CASSLTVLPTDTQYF
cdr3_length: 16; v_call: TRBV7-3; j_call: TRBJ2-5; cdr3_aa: CASSLTGGLYQETQYF
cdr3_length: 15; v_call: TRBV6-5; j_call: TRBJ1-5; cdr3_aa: CASSSETNSDQPQHF
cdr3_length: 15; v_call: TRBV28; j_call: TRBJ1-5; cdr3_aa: CASSFGGPSNQPQHF
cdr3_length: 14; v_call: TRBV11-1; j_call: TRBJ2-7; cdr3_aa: CASSWGSGSYEQYF
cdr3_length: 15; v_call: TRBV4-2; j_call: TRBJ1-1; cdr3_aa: CASSQLDRSNTEAFF
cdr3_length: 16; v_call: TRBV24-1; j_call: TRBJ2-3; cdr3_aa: CATSDRGQAGTDTQYF
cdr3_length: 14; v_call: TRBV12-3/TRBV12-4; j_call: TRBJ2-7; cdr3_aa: CASSFRDRYGEQYF
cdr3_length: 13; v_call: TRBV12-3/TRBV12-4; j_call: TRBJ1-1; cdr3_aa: CASSLVGMTEAFF
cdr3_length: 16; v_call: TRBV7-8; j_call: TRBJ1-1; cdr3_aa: CASSLSGQGRNTEAFF
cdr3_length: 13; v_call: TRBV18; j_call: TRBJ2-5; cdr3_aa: CASSLQGLETQYF
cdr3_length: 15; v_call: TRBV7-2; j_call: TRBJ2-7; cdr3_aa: CASSLIEGASHEQYF
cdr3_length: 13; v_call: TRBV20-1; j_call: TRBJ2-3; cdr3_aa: CSARGGAEDTQYF
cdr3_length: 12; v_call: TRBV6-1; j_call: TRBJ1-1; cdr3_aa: CASSAHGAEAFF
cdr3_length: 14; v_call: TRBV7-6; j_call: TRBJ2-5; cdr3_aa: CASSLAIGRETQYF